This T cell receptor (beta chain) originates from a study of blood T cell repertoires in COVID-19. Study-level background: The samples span acute and convalescent COVID-19 from the United States, Italy and Spain.

This CDR3 region has 16 residues. CDR1 SGHTA and CDR2 FQGNSA come from the germline V gene. V dropped 0 bases and J dropped 5; count of bases not matched to a gene: 6. Authors' data handling: Amplification with reference gene primers provided the estimates of nucleated cell counts. The assay was immunoSEQ multiplex PCR, and TCRdb's table has in-frame clones only and misses some. V and J calls plus clone size are reproduced from that table; the DNA served to infer D and trimming. The sample shows about 250,000 clones, 75% to 85% of them seen only once. Patients in Seattle were enrolled during active infection, then followed longitudinally.

This receptor was identified in a man aged 45 to 65 with COVID-19, enrolled during active disease. The chain has TRBV7-2 and TRBJ1-4; TRBD1 agrees at 7 bases. Sequenced material: peripheral blood. This CDR3 reads CASSLAVGRGNEKLFF. CDR3 coding DNA: TGTGCCAGCAGCTTAGCTGTCGGCAGGGGGAATGAAAAACTGTTTTTT.